The rows below give T cell receptor beta chains drawn from one sample of a study of T cell responses to AZD1222 COVID-19 vaccine. Data came from immunoSEQ multiplex PCR; TCRdb stores just in-frame clones and leaves some out. Of 90,000 to 110,000 clones listed, 88% are singletons. This specimen was peripheral blood, taken on day 0 of MenACWY control vaccination. The receptors derive from an adult in good health. The conserved cysteine and the conserved F or W are not part of the CDR3 here. The D gene is left open where the match is weak.

v_gene: TRBV5-1
len: 12
d_gene: -
j_gene: TRBJ1-1
CDR3aa: ASSLDLLSGEAF

v_gene: TRBV27
len: 16
d_gene: TRBD2
j_gene: TRBJ2-1
CDR3aa: ASSLSRKVIAGMNEQF

v_gene: TRBV19
len: 11
d_gene: -
j_gene: TRBJ1-2
CDR3aa: ASSIAPSYGYT

v_gene: TRBV7-2
len: 13
d_gene: -
j_gene: TRBJ1-4
CDR3aa: ASSLGGRTNEKLF

v_gene: TRBV27
len: 12
d_gene: TRBD1
j_gene: TRBJ2-2
CDR3aa: ASKRDRVTGELF

v_gene: TRBV28
len: 12
d_gene: -
j_gene: TRBJ2-7
CDR3aa: ASGRTDLPYEQY

v_gene: TRBV19
len: 14
d_gene: -
j_gene: TRBJ1-3
CDR3aa: ATYGASRISGNTIY

v_gene: TRBV4-2
len: 12
d_gene: -
j_gene: TRBJ1-4
CDR3aa: ASSQPTPNEKLF

v_gene: TRBV6-5
len: 13
d_gene: -
j_gene: TRBJ1-1
CDR3aa: ASSWDPGLNTEAF

v_gene: TRBV6-1
len: 15
d_gene: -
j_gene: TRBJ2-2
CDR3aa: ASSEGEAGLLAGELF

v_gene: TRBV5-1
len: 13
d_gene: -
j_gene: TRBJ1-4
CDR3aa: ASSLGEPTNEKLF

v_gene: TRBV5-5
len: 13
d_gene: -
j_gene: TRBJ1-5
CDR3aa: ASSLGAYSNQPQH

v_gene: TRBV4-2
len: 14
d_gene: TRBD2
j_gene: TRBJ2-1
CDR3aa: ASSSLGSGRVNEQF

v_gene: TRBV9
len: 12
d_gene: -
j_gene: TRBJ1-4
CDR3aa: ASSAGQPGEKLF

v_gene: TRBV5-1
len: 12
d_gene: -
j_gene: TRBJ1-5
CDR3aa: ASSLGQLNEPQH

v_gene: TRBV27
len: 12
d_gene: -
j_gene: TRBJ2-1
CDR3aa: ASSPQEGYNEQF

v_gene: TRBV24-1
len: 12
d_gene: -
j_gene: TRBJ2-3
CDR3aa: ATSRRGLADTQY

v_gene: TRBV28
len: 13
d_gene: -
j_gene: TRBJ2-7
CDR3aa: ASSPAGQTDYEQY

v_gene: TRBV5-7
len: 15
d_gene: -
j_gene: TRBJ1-4
CDR3aa: ASSGSGTTATNEKLF

v_gene: TRBV4-1
len: 14
d_gene: -
j_gene: TRBJ2-1
CDR3aa: ASSQGQGGGYNEQF

v_gene: TRBV3-1/TRBV3-2
len: 11
d_gene: -
j_gene: TRBJ1-1
CDR3aa: ASSPRREGEAF

v_gene: TRBV7-7
len: 14
d_gene: -
j_gene: TRBJ2-2
CDR3aa: ASSSRAATGTGELF

v_gene: TRBV6-5
len: 13
d_gene: -
j_gene: TRBJ1-1
CDR3aa: ASSYSPGMNTEAF

v_gene: TRBV29-1
len: 10
d_gene: -
j_gene: TRBJ1-1
CDR3aa: SVVRQNTEAF

v_gene: TRBV12-3/TRBV12-4
len: 11
d_gene: -
j_gene: TRBJ2-2
CDR3aa: ASATINTGELF